A selection of T cell receptor beta chains follows, all from one sample in a study of T cell responses to AZD1222 COVID-19 vaccine. Assay used: immunoSEQ multiplex PCR; TCRdb lists only in-frame clones, some missing. The repertoire holds over 120,000 clones, with around nine tenths as singletons. This sample comprised peripheral blood, obtained 28 days after the second AZD1222 dose. These receptors came from an adult who received the AZD1222 COVID-19 vaccine. CDR3s include the opening cysteine and the closing phenylalanine or tryptophan. Fields, in order: V gene, CDR3 length, J gene, CDR3 protein.

>TRBV11-2|14|TRBJ2-3
CASRPGQATDTQYF
>TRBV19|15|TRBJ1-5
CATAWGPHSNQPQHF
>TRBV19|13|TRBJ1-3
CASRPLIGNTIYF
>TRBV7-9|14|TRBJ2-4
CASSLGQGGNIQYF
>TRBV4-1|14|TRBJ1-1
CASSQERRNTEAFF
>TRBV19|14|TRBJ1-5
CASMALGSYQPQHF
>TRBV4-3|18|TRBJ2-5
CASSQEPDRLAGEETQYF
>TRBV27|15|TRBJ2-3
CASSPPGAARDTQYF
>TRBV7-3|15|TRBJ2-3
CASSLRALSTDTQYF
>TRBV7-9|12|TRBJ2-7
CASSRQASEQYF
>TRBV19|17|TRBJ2-3
CASSIEGQGGGTDTQYF
>TRBV7-2|15|TRBJ1-5
CASSSSRDSNQPQHF
>TRBV13|12|TRBJ1-4
CASSSSGEKLFF
>TRBV28|13|TRBJ2-7
CASSSTGRHEQYF
>TRBV19|11|TRBJ2-1
CASRAGQKQFF
>TRBV9|15|TRBJ2-1
CASSVGGREPNEQFF
>TRBV14|11|TRBJ2-7
CASSQEVEQYF
>TRBV28|13|TRBJ1-2
CASRTNIVGGYTF
>TRBV6-2/TRBV6-3|12|TRBJ2-3
CASSPARATQYF
>TRBV19|13|TRBJ1-4
CASSIVNEEKLFF
>TRBV13|16|TRBJ2-4
CARIEPGLAGGGIQYF
>TRBV15|16|TRBJ1-4
CATSREVTLRGEKLFF
>TRBV6-5|14|TRBJ1-2
CASSYSGANYGYTF
>TRBV5-8|15|TRBJ1-5
CASHLQTDSNQPQHF
>TRBV3-1/TRBV3-2|13|TRBJ1-2
CASSQDGSYGYTF
>TRBV7-2|14|TRBJ1-1
CASSPTGFNTEAFF
>TRBV7-9|17|TRBJ2-7
CASSPGLLAGLSYEQYF
>TRBV5-6|16|TRBJ2-1
CASRAWAGGPSNEQFF
>TRBV7-2|13|TRBJ1-5
CASSLVWHGPQHF
>TRBV10-2|16|TRBJ1-2
CASSERLLRMSLGYTF
>TRBV5-1|15|TRBJ1-2
CASSPRGVLNYGYTF